This T cell receptor (beta chain) was captured by sequencing in a study of T-cell memory formation after mild COVID-19. Between the trimmed V and J ends, which lost 2 bases and 7 bases, there was a span of 9 bases. This CDR3 has 14 residues. TCRdb redid the calling of the 5' RACE reads with MiXCR, one entry per CDR3 protein. The table records 530,000 or so distinct CDR3 sequences, 15% to 20% of them present only once. Sequencing was performed on PBMCs or a T cell subset sorted from them (not recorded which). This sequence joins TRBV12-3 or TRBV12-4 and TRBJ1-6; no definite D call. The source is an adult woman who had mild COVID-19 (a few samples of this study predate the infection). Cell type and time point are not known. The DNA of the CDR3 is TGTGCCAGCAGTTTACCAATACAGAATTCACCCCTCCACTTT. The encoded protein is CASSLPIQNSPLHF.